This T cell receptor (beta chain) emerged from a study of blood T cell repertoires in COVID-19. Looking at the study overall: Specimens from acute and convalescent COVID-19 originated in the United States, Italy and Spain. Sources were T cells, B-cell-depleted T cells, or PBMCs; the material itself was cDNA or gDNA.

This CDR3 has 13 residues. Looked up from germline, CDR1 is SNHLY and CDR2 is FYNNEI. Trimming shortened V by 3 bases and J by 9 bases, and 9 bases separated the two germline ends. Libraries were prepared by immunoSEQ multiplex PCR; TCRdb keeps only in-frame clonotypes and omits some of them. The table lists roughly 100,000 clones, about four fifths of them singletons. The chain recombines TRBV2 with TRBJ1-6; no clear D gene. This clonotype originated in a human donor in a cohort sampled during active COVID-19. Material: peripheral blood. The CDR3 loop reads CASSDGYISPLHF. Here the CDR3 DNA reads TGTGCCAGCAGTGACGGGTACATTTCACCCCTCCACTTT.